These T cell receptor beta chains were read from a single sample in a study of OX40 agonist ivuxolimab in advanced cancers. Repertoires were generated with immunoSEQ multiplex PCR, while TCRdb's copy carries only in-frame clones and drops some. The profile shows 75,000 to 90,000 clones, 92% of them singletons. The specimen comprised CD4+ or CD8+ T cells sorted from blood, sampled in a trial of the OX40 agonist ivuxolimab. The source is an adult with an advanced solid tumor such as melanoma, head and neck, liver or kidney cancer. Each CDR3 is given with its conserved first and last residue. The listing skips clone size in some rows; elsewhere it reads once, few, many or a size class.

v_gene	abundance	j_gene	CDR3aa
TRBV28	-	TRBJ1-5	CASIHGQPSGPQHF
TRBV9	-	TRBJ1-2	CASSSARRTVTNYGYTF
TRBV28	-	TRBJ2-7	CATTGGGAYEQYF
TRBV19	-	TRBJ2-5	CASSMGTGTSQETQYF
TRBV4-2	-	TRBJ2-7	CASSQATGSYEQYF
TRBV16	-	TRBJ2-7	CASSHRDRKYEQYF
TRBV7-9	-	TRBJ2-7	CASSPASGRTGGYEQYF
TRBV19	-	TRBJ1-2	CASHFGFETGKGYTF
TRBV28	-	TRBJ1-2	CASSLRNYGYTF
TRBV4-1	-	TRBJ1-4	CASSVGGLRANEKLFF
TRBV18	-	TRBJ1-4	CASSLAGETEKLFF
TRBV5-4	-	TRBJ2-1	CASSPDRSSYNEQFF
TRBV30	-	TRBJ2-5	CACTSGGGGETQYF
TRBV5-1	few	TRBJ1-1	CASSRQGVHNAEAFF
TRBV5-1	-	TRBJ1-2	CASSLIGETMGYTF
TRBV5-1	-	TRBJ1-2	CASSQPGQGAVSYGYTF
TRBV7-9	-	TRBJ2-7	CASSLYPGKFEQYF
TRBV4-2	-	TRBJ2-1	CASSQPSSGDNNEQFF
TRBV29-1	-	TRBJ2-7	CSAVRLGVGEQYF
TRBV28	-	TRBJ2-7	CASTTPPYEQYF
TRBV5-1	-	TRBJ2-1	CASSFNPGQGDDEQFF
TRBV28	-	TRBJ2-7	CASSLYPEQYF
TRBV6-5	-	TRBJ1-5	CASSTGGGQPQHF
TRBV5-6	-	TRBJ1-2	CASSLNLRGVSGYGYTF
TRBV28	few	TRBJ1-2	CASRPQGNYGYTF
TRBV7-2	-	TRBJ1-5	CASSLPHRAGGNQPQHF
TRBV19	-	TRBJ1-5	CASSQRGGNNQPQHF
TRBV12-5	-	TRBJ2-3	CASGLVLTSGGDTQYF
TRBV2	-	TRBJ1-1	CASSKRHKFEAFF
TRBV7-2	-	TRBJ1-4	CASSPDRGRSEKLFF
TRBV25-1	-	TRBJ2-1	CASREGQLNEQFF
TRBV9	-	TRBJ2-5	CASSVGRGWETQYF
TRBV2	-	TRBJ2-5	CASILGPSQTQYF
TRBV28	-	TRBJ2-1	CASSLVELKRQFF
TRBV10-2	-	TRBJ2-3	CASSTWTSPTDTQYF
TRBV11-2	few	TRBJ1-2	CASSMGRETNYGYTF
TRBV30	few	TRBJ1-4	CAWGQGGEKLFF
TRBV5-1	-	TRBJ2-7	CASAYEEGNPYEQYF
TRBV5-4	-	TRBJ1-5	CASSRRGDNQPQHF
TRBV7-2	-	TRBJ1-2	CTSSHDTGYGYTF
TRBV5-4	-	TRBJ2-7	CASSLAGTSGTYEQYF
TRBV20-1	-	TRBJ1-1	CSGEGRTEAFF
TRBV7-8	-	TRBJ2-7	CASSLEGGTGIPYEQYF
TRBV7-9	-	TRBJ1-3	CASSPRGLTGNTIYF
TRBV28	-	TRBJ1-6	CASSLSPVTQSPLHF
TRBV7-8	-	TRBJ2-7	CASSFSKRYEQYF
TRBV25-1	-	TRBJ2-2	CASSDYSGGGRNTGELFF
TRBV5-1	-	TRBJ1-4	CASSYETGGGNEKLFF
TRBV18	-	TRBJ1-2	CASSPLSGQGDYGYTF
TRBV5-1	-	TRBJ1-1	CASSLQGANTEAFF
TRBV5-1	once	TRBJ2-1	CASSLFSGLSYNEQFF
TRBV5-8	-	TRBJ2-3	CASPRRYSTDTQYF
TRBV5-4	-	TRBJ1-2	CASSLRDFSNGYTF
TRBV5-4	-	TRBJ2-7	CASSLAWSYEQYF
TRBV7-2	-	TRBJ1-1	CASSFSQGPSEAFF